This T cell receptor beta chain is drawn from a study of T cell repertoires in ileal Crohn's disease. On the study more broadly: Every patient was operated on for stricturing (approximately 60%) or penetrating (about 40%) complications. General study points: Mucosal expansions were suggested to be mainly CD8 T cells. Endoscopic recurrence occurred in every patient whose clonality exceeded 26.8%.

V dropped 0 bases and J dropped 3; count of bases not matched to a gene: 5. The CDR3 covers 15 residues. Germline loops: CDR1 SGDLS, CDR2 YYNGEE. Some clones are missing from TCRdb's copy, which holds only in-frame ones; the method was immunoSEQ multiplex PCR. Of a few thousand clones listed, about 95% are singletons. With regard to this clone: The antigen is undetermined.

Sequencing was done on a sample of ileal tissue. The chain employs TRBV9 and TRBJ2-7; 8 bases are a match to TRBD1. This TCR derives from an adult with Crohn's disease. CDR3 DNA: TGTGCCAGCAGCGTAGTTCCAGGGGGCGTCTACGAGCAGTACTTC. Translating gives CASSVVPGGVYEQYF. The entire variable domain, with the rest obtained from reference TRBV9 and TRBJ2-7, is as follows: DSGVTQTPKHLITATGQRVTLRCSPRSGDLSVYWYQQSLDQGLQFLIQYYNGEERAKGNILERFSAQQFPDLHSELNLSSLELGDSALYFCASSVVPGGVYEQYFGPGTRLTVT.